The rows below give T cell receptor beta chains drawn from one sample of a study of T cells after yellow fever vaccination. MiXCR, applied by TCRdb to the 5' RACE reads, yields one record per CDR3 protein. The profile shows 300,000 or so distinct CDR3 sequences, 10% to 15% of them singletons. The sample here was CD4+ T cells sorted from PBMCs, taken 45 days after the yellow fever booster vaccination. These receptor sequences come from a man between 25 and 39 years old who received the YFV17D yellow fever vaccine. CDR3s include the opening cysteine and the closing phenylalanine or tryptophan. A D gene is named only where the DNA matches it firmly. Clone sizes are given selectively: once, few, many, or a class where the clone is expanded.

clone_size j_call v_call d_call cdr3_aa cdr3_nt
many TRBJ2-5 TRBV20-1 . CSASSGETQYF TGCAGTGCTAGTTCTGGGGAGACCCAGTACTTC
few TRBJ2-1 TRBV3-1 TRBD2 CASSSIGLATDEQFF TGTGCCAGCAGCTCCATAGGACTAGCCACGGATGAGCAGTTCTTC
few TRBJ2-1 TRBV6-2/TRBV6-3 . CASSYQGRGEQFF TGTGCCAGCAGTTACCAGGGCAGGGGCGAGCAGTTCTTC
. TRBJ2-5 TRBV7-2 TRBD2 CASSRESGGPWETQYF TGTGCCAGCAGCCGAGAATCGGGAGGGCCGTGGGAGACCCAGTACTTC
. TRBJ1-5 TRBV7-6 TRBD1 CASSPDRGINQPQHF TGTGCCAGCAGCCCGGACAGGGGCATCAATCAGCCCCAGCATTTT
. TRBJ2-7 TRBV10-3 . CAISGGVTYEQYF TGTGCCATCAGTGGTGGGGTAACCTACGAGCAGTACTTC
. TRBJ2-2 TRBV29-1 . CSVGTGPRTGELFF TGCAGCGTTGGGACCGGGCCGAGGACCGGGGAGCTGTTTTTT
few TRBJ2-3 TRBV7-3 TRBD2 CASSFTSGSSSDTQYF TGTGCCAGCAGCTTTACTAGCGGGAGCAGTTCAGATACGCAGTATTTT
. TRBJ2-1 TRBV24-1 . CATSPPGLALDEQFF TGTGCCACCAGTCCCCCCGGCCTAGCGTTAGATGAGCAGTTCTTC
few TRBJ2-3 TRBV4-3 . CASSQGKYTQYF TGCGCCAGCAGCCAAGGAAAATATACGCAGTATTTT
. TRBJ2-7 TRBV10-1 . CASSTGQLYEQYF TGCGCCAGCAGTACGGGACAACTCTACGAGCAGTACTTC
. TRBJ2-1 TRBV20-1 . CSARDSGDSYNEQFF TGCAGTGCTAGAGATTCCGGGGATTCGTACAATGAGCAGTTCTTC
. TRBJ2-5 TRBV28 TRBD2 CASRVMGLAGVETQYF TGTGCCAGCAGAGTGATGGGACTAGCGGGAGTAGAGACCCAGTACTTC
. TRBJ1-2 TRBV5-6 . CASSPGVSSSYTF TGTGCCAGCAGCCCGGGAGTGAGCAGCAGCTACACCTTC
. TRBJ2-1 TRBV12-3/TRBV12-4 . CASSSAGRVNEQFF TGTGCCAGCAGTTCGGCTGGCAGGGTCAATGAGCAGTTCTTC
many TRBJ2-3 TRBV7-2 . CASSLEPEATDTQYF TGTGCCAGCAGCTTAGAGCCTGAAGCCACAGATACGCAGTATTTT
. TRBJ2-1 TRBV11-2 TRBD1 CASSQDRGLYNEQFF TGTGCCAGCAGCCAGGACAGGGGGCTATACAATGAGCAGTTCTTC
. TRBJ2-4 TRBV25-1 . CASSERNTKNIQYF TGTGCCAGCAGTGAGAGAAATACCAAAAACATTCAGTACTTC
few TRBJ2-1 TRBV7-9 TRBD1 CASSLGGQGYRNNEQFF TGTGCCAGCAGCTTGGGTGGACAGGGTTATAGAAACAATGAGCAGTTCTTC
medium-sized TRBJ2-7 TRBV20-1 TRBD2 CSASILAGAQGVHEQYF TGCAGTGCTAGTATACTAGCGGGAGCCCAGGGCGTACACGAGCAGTACTTC
few TRBJ2-5 TRBV20-1 TRBD2 CSAGTQLSGNLDETQYF TGCAGTGCTGGTACCCAGCTTAGCGGGAATCTGGACGAGACCCAGTACTTC
. TRBJ2-1 TRBV15 TRBD2 CATSRGDGTRHNEQFF TGTGCCACCAGCAGAGGAGACGGGACTAGACACAATGAGCAGTTCTTC
few TRBJ2-3 TRBV24-1 . CATTYSGKTTDTQYF TGTGCCACCACATACAGCGGCAAAACCACAGATACGCAGTATTTT
few TRBJ2-7 TRBV7-2 . CASSLGLDAYEQYF TGTGCCAGCAGCTTGGGGCTAGATGCCTACGAGCAGTACTTC
. TRBJ2-1 TRBV5-4 . CASSLAASLAHNEQFF TGTGCCAGCAGCTTGGCCGCGTCGCTAGCCCACAATGAGCAGTTCTTC
few TRBJ2-7 TRBV7-2 . CASSLGGAGSSYEQYF TGTGCCAGCAGCTTAGGTGGCGCGGGAAGCTCCTACGAGCAGTACTTC
few TRBJ2-1 TRBV5-6 . CASSFDRHNEQFF TGTGCCAGCAGCTTCGACAGGCACAATGAGCAGTTCTTC
few TRBJ2-1 TRBV6-2/TRBV6-3 . CASSYSDPTYNEQFF TGTGCCAGCAGTTACTCTGATCCCACCTACAATGAGCAGTTCTTC
few TRBJ2-5 TRBV10-3 . CAISDFGDQETQYF TGTGCCATCAGTGACTTTGGAGACCAAGAGACCCAGTACTTC
. TRBJ2-5 TRBV15 TRBD2 CATSSLLAPQETQYF TGTGCCACCAGCAGCCTACTAGCGCCGCAAGAGACCCAGTACTTC
few TRBJ2-6 TRBV11-2 . CASSLHEANVLTF TGTGCCAGCAGCCTCCACGAGGCCAACGTCCTGACTTTC
. TRBJ2-1 TRBV2 . CASGLSRSNNEQFF TGTGCCAGCGGTTTATCTCGATCAAACAATGAGCAGTTCTTC
few TRBJ2-1 TRBV3-1 . CASSQILATYNEQFF TGTGCCAGCAGCCAAATTCTAGCGACCTACAATGAGCAGTTCTTC
few TRBJ2-5 TRBV5-6 . CASSLRVGNQETQYF TGTGCCAGCAGCTTAAGGGTCGGTAACCAAGAGACCCAGTACTTC
. TRBJ1-5 TRBV20-1 . CSAHDLGTDSNQPQHF TGCAGTGCTCATGACCTAGGGACGGATAGCAATCAGCCCCAGCATTTT
many TRBJ2-7 TRBV5-1 . CASSTQGYEQYF TGCGCCAGCAGCACACAGGGTTACGAGCAGTACTTC
. TRBJ1-5 TRBV7-9 TRBD1 CASSPDRGRGNQPQHF TGTGCCAGCAGCCCCGACAGGGGAAGGGGCAATCAGCCCCAGCATTTT
many TRBJ2-1 TRBV20-1 . CSARSTGHNNEQFF TGCAGTGCTAGGAGTACGGGACACAACAATGAGCAGTTCTTC
. TRBJ2-7 TRBV7-2 . CASSLGGTLNSYEQYF TGTGCCAGCAGCTTAGGGGGGACTCTCAACTCCTACGAGCAGTACTTC
. TRBJ2-2 TRBV21-1 . CASSKRRDNTGELFF TGTGCCAGCAGCAAAAGGAGGGATAACACCGGGGAGCTGTTTTTT
. TRBJ2-2 TRBV12-3/TRBV12-4 TRBD2 CASRTARLADTGELFF TGTGCCAGCAGGACAGCGCGTCTAGCGGATACCGGGGAGCTGTTTTTT
few TRBJ1-6 TRBV30 . CAWSVAVADNSPLHF TGTGCCTGGAGTGTGGCAGTCGCTGATAATTCACCCCTCCACTTT
few TRBJ2-7 TRBV20-1 TRBD2 CSALGLAGSYEQYF TGCAGTGCTTTGGGACTAGCGGGCTCCTACGAGCAGTACTTC
many TRBJ2-1 TRBV11-2 . CASSSYRDKQYNEQFF TGTGCCAGCAGCTCATACCGGGACAAGCAATACAATGAGCAGTTCTTC
many TRBJ2-7 TRBV6-1 . CASSPFISSTGTYEQYF TGTGCCAGCAGTCCCTTTATTTCTTCGACAGGAACCTACGAGCAGTACTTC
. TRBJ1-4 TRBV20-1 . CSAPPGPVNEKLFF TGCAGTGCTCCACCGGGACCGGTTAATGAAAAACTGTTTTTT
few TRBJ2-7 TRBV6-2/TRBV6-3 TRBD1 CASTWTGTYEQYF TGTGCCTCTACTTGGACAGGGACCTACGAGCAGTACTTC
many TRBJ1-5 TRBV29-1 . CSVEQSPGQPQHF TGCAGCGTTGAGCAGTCCCCGGGACAGCCCCAGCATTTT
. TRBJ2-2 TRBV11-2 . CASSLYSRVRSMGTGELFF TGTGCCAGCAGCTTATATAGCAGGGTTCGGTCCATGGGAACCGGGGAGCTGTTTTTT
few TRBJ2-3 TRBV5-1 TRBD2 CASSLSLSAGGSDTQYF TGCGCCAGCAGCTTATCCCTTTCGGCGGGAGGATCAGATACGCAGTATTTT
. TRBJ2-4 TRBV20-1 . CSASRASLAKNIQYF TGCAGTGCTAGCCGGGCTAGTCTAGCCAAAAACATTCAGTACTTC
. TRBJ2-1 TRBV7-9 TRBD2 CASSMSGSYNEQFF TGTGCCAGCAGCATGAGCGGGAGCTACAATGAGCAGTTCTTC
few TRBJ2-1 TRBV5-1 . CASSSLRLNEQFF TGCGCCAGCAGCAGCCTACGGTTAAATGAGCAGTTCTTC
few TRBJ1-6 TRBV27 . CASTPLGRDRSPLHF TGTGCCAGCACTCCCCTTGGGAGGGATCGGTCACCCCTCCACTTT
few TRBJ2-2 TRBV5-6 . CASSSQPNTGELFF TGTGCCAGCAGCTCACAGCCGAACACCGGGGAGCTGTTTTTT
few TRBJ2-3 TRBV28 . CASSLYRGWEDTQYF TGTGCCAGCAGTTTATATCGAGGGTGGGAGGATACGCAGTATTTT
. TRBJ2-2 TRBV7-9 TRBD1 CASRQGNTGELFF TGTGCTTCCCGACAGGGCAACACCGGGGAGCTGTTTTTT
many TRBJ2-4 TRBV11-2 . CASSLDPQNIQYF TGTGCCAGCAGCTTGGACCCCCAAAACATTCAGTACTTC
. TRBJ2-3 TRBV21-1 . CASSRTRTEKSTDTQYF TGTGCCAGCAGCAGGACCCGGACGGAAAAAAGCACAGATACGCAGTATTTT
. TRBJ1-5 TRBV6-2/TRBV6-3 . CASREGGSVQPQHF TGTGCCAGCAGGGAGGGGGGTTCGGTTCAGCCCCAGCATTTT